The sequence of this T cell receptor (beta chain) was determined in a study of response to subunit inactivated influenza vaccine. TCRdb redid the calling of the RT-PCR reads with MiXCR, one entry per CDR3 protein. Of over 650,000 distinct CDR3 sequences in the sample, roughly 18% were seen once. The V gene end was trimmed by 4 bases and the J gene end by 4 bases; junction bases not matched to a gene: 5. The CDR3 loop spans 14 amino acids. The germline gives CDR1 SGDLS, CDR2 YYNGEE. The sequence was obtained from a man aged 50 or older who received an inactivated influenza vaccine. The specimen was PBMCs from blood, collected more than 4 days after vaccination. V and J are TRBV9 and TRBJ2-3; 8 bases are shared with TRBD1. The CDR3 coding sequence is TGTGCCAGCAGCCCTCGGACAGGGTCAGATACGCAGTATTTT. Amino acids: CASSPRTGSDTQYF.